One sample yielded the 23 T cell receptor beta chains listed below, sequenced in a study of T-cell reconstitution after alpha-beta-depleted transplantation in children. Preparation of the TCRbeta library involved a method that used unique molecular identifiers. Using its own MiXCR run on the PCR reads, TCRdb lists one record per CDR3 protein. The sample lists hundreds of thousands of distinct CDR3 sequences, 23% occurring once. The starting material was PBMCs, mostly from graft donor cells, obtained 360 days after TCRalphabeta/CD19-depleted stem cell transplant. Source of these receptors: a boy younger than two who had a stem cell transplant for acute myeloid leukemia, so the T cells may come from the graft donor.

The V and J genes are TRBV7-3 and TRBJ2-7; D is perhaps TRBD2 (5 bases). The CDR3 is 13 amino acids. The germline V gene has CDR1 SGHTA and CDR2 FQGTGA. Trimming shortened V by 5 bases and J by 6 bases, and 14 bases separated the two germline ends. The DNA of the CDR3 is TGTGCCAGCAGCCCGGCCGGGGTTGCCGAGCAGTACTTC. This gives the protein CASSPAGVAEQYF.

The chain joins TRBV5-1 to TRBJ1-3; the D gene is possibly TRBD1 (5 bases). This CDR3 contains 15 residues. The V end lost 4 bases, the J end lost 1 base, and 12 bases lay between the germline ends. Germline V lookup: CDR1 SGHRS, CDR2 YFSETQ. The CDR3 coding sequence is TGCGCCAGCAGCCTCGGGGGGGTATCTGGAAACACCATATATTTT. Translation gives CASSLGGVSGNTIYF.

The table lists this clonotype with a count of one. The chain recombines TRBV9 with TRBJ2-2; D unclear. The length of the CDR3 is 14 residues. Germline CDR1 is SGDLS and CDR2 is YYNGEE. The ends were cut back, 0 bases at V and 1 base at J, with 4 bases in the middle. The CDR3 loop is CASSVVENTGELFF. The DNA for the CDR3 is TGTGCCAGCAGCGTAGTAGAGAACACCGGGGAGCTGTTTTTT.

This clonotype came up many times. The rearrangement uses TRBV14 and TRBJ2-1; tentative D call: TRBD2 (6 bases). V was trimmed by 3 bases and J by 11 bases, leaving 20 bases between them. CDR3 size: 15 residues. The germline V gene encodes CDR1 SGHDN and CDR2 FVKESK. The CDR3 coding sequence is TGTGCCAGCAGCCAGAGCCGGGACTTAGTTTTCAAGCAGTTCTTC. Translating it yields CASSQSRDLVFKQFF. Drawing the rest from reference TRBV14 and TRBJ2-1, the complete variable domain is EAGVTQFPSHSVIEKGQTVTLRCDPISGHDNLYWYRRVMGKEIKFLLHFVKESKQDESGMPNNRFLAERTGGTYSTLKVQPAELEDSGVYFCASSQSRDLVFKQFFGPGTRLTVL.

The chain joins TRBV5-1 to TRBJ2-3; TRBD2 is a possible D gene (5 bases). Germline-derived CDR1 and CDR2 are SGHRS and YFSETQ. The CDR3 length is 15 residues. Trimming took off 0 bases at V and 3 bases at J, with 11 bases between the two ends. Written as DNA, the CDR3 is TGCGCCAGCAGCTTGGCCCTAGCCGCGACAGATACGCAGTATTTT. Translated, it gives CASSLALAATDTQYF.

V and J are TRBV12-3 or TRBV12-4 and TRBJ1-5; D may be TRBD1 (5 bases). V lost 6 bases, J lost 9 bases, and 12 bases lay in between. This CDR3 spans 12 amino acids. This CDR3 reads CASSPRGRPQHF. CDR3 in DNA: TGTGCCAGCAGCCCGAGGGGACGGCCCCAGCATTTT.

There are many counts of this clonotype. The CDR3 spells CASSARDYWETQYF. DNA of the CDR3: TGTGCCAGCAGCGCCCGGGACTATTGGGAGACCCAGTACTTC. The chain employs TRBV3-1 and TRBJ2-5, with 7 bases lining up with TRBD2. Germline V CDR1 and CDR2: LGHDT, YNNKEL (reference sequence). The CDR3 is 14 amino acids. V shed 5 bases, J shed 5 bases, and the junction held 8 bases outside the gene matches.

Notes on this clonotype: The junction departs from the called germline gene at one end, perhaps through a read error. This rearrangement joins TRBV10-3 to TRBJ2-6; a possible D gene is TRBD1 (5 bases). This CDR3 region has 16 residues. Germline V gene data show CDR1 as ENHRY and CDR2 as SYGVKD. CDR3 sequence (DNA): TGTGCCATCAGTGAGGAAGGGTCCTCTGGGGCCAACGTCCCGACTTTC. It encodes CAISEEGSSGANVPTF.

This clonotype was observed many times. CDR3 in DNA: TGTGCCAGCAGCTTTATGGGCAGTCGTCAAGAGACCCAGTACTTC. Its protein is CASSFMGSRQETQYF. The V gene is TRBV7-2, the J gene TRBJ2-5, with D hard to call. The CDR3 loop spans 15 amino acids. Looked up from germline, CDR1 is SGHTA and CDR2 is FQGNSA. Trimming stripped 3 bases from V and 2 bases from J, with 13 bases between.

This chain connects TRBV9 to TRBJ2-1; 9 positions agree with TRBD2. Germline CDR1 and CDR2: SGDLS and YYNGEE. There are 18 residues in the CDR3. Trimming took 3 bases from V and 10 from J; bases not matched to a gene: 20. CDR3 sequence: CASSALAGARVSREEQFF. CDR3 in DNA: TGTGCCAGCAGCGCACTAGCGGGCGCGAGGGTCTCCCGAGAGGAGCAGTTCTTC.

This clonotype occurred many times. This chain joins TRBV4-1 and TRBJ2-6; D might be TRBD1 or TRBD2, each matching 5 bases. The V end lost 2 bases, the J end lost 0 bases, and 14 bases lay between the germline ends. Germline CDR1 is MGHRA and CDR2 is YSYEKL. This CDR3 contains 18 residues. CDR3 sequence reads: CASSQIRGPDSGANVLTF. For the CDR3, the DNA is TGCGCCAGCAGCCAAATACGGGGCCCCGACTCTGGGGCCAACGTCCTGACTTTC.

There are a few counts of this clonotype. The chain joins TRBV12-3 or TRBV12-4 to TRBJ2-5; 9 positions match TRBD2. This CDR3 region has 15 residues. V lost 3 bases and J lost 5; bases outside the gene matches: 7. CDR3 amino acids: CASSLSGLAGETQYF. The DNA of the CDR3 is TGTGCCAGCAGTTTGTCGGGACTAGCAGGGGAGACCCAGTACTTC.

This clonotype was seen ten or more times. This chain joins TRBV28 and TRBJ2-1, with TRBD1 matching 7 bases. V lost 6 bases to trimming and J lost 0 bases; unmatched junction nucleotides: 8. This CDR3 region has 16 residues. Germline CDR1 is MDHEN and CDR2 is SYDVKM. The CDR3 loop is CASRLDRVSSYNEQFF. In nucleotides, the CDR3 is TGTGCCAGCAGACTTGACAGGGTTAGCTCCTACAATGAGCAGTTCTTC.

A few counts support this clonotype. The chain uses TRBV20-1 and TRBJ2-1; TRBD2 matches 10 bases. Germline V lookup: CDR1 DFQATT, CDR2 SNEGSKA (reference sequence). CDR3 length: 14 residues. V gave up 5 bases and J gave up 4 bases; unmatched junction bases: 5. CDR3 region: CSAFSGGQYNEQFF. The CDR3 DNA reads as TGCAGTGCTTTTAGCGGGGGGCAATACAATGAGCAGTTCTTC.

The chain employs TRBV5-1 and TRBJ2-5; D possibly corresponds to TRBD1 (5 bases). V dropped 0 bases and J dropped 4 bases, with 10 bases sitting between them. This CDR3 is built from 14 residues. Germline V gene sequence: CDR1 SGHRS, CDR2 YFSETQ. The CDR3 here is CASSLEAGLETQYF. The CDR3 region has the DNA TGCGCCAGCAGCTTGGAGGCAGGGCTAGAGACCCAGTACTTC.

The J gene is TRBJ1-2, the V gene TRBV7-2; the match to TRBD1 covers 7 bases. Trimming at V came to 4 bases and at J to 7 bases, leaving 3 bases not matched to a gene. The CDR3 extends over 12 amino acids. CDR1 is SGHTA and CDR2 is FQGNSA in the germline V gene. The CDR3 region is CASSSGGSGYTF. For the CDR3, the DNA is TGTGCCAGCAGCTCAGGGGGAAGTGGCTACACCTTC.

This clonotype was observed many times. The chain is built from TRBV7-8 and TRBJ2-7; D not certain. CDR1 and CDR2 (germline): SGHVS, FQNEAQ. CDR3 length: 15 amino acids. The V gene lost 2 bases and the J gene lost 7 bases, with 18 bases spanning the gap. Written as DNA, the CDR3 is TGTGCCAGCAGCTTACCCCGTTTTAGTTTCGGGGAGCAGTACGTC. The encoded protein is CASSLPRFSFGEQYV.

Many counts were recorded for this clonotype. CDR3 DNA sequence: TGTGCCAGCAGCTCCCCGGGACAGGGTTACGAGCAGTACTTC. Encoded protein: CASSSPGQGYEQYF. V gene TRBV5-6 combines with J gene TRBJ2-7, with 9 bases fitting TRBD1. This CDR3 has 14 amino acids. CDR1 is SGHDT and CDR2 is YYEEEE in the germline V gene. V dropped 3 bases and J dropped 4; count of bases not matched to a gene: 5.

This sequence joins TRBV6-5 and TRBJ1-1, with D unclear. CDR1 is MNHEY and CDR2 is SVGAGI in the germline V gene. V was clipped by 4 bases and J by 0 bases, with 9 bases between them. This CDR3 region has 14 residues. The CDR3 nucleotides are TGTGCCAGCAGTTCCTATGGGGTGAACACTGAAGCTTTCTTT. Protein: CASSSYGVNTEAFF.

This clonotype was found many times. CDR3 sequence: CSARDLKHSSYNEQFF. The CDR3 DNA reads as TGCAGTGCTAGAGATCTTAAACACAGCTCCTACAATGAGCAGTTCTTC. The V gene is TRBV20-1, the J gene TRBJ2-1; D gene unclear. CDR1 and CDR2 (germline): DFQATT, SNEGSKA (reference sequence). V lost 0 bases, J lost 0 bases, and 12 bases lay in between. The CDR3 has 16 amino acids.

This chain uses TRBV20-1 with TRBJ1-5, with D possibly matching TRBD1 (6 bases). This CDR3 contains 14 residues. Trimming cost V 7 bases and J 2 bases, with 15 bases left between them. Germline CDR1 and CDR2: DFQATT and SNEGSKA (reference sequence). The CDR3 DNA sequence: TGCAGTGGTACACCACAGGGCGGCAATCAGCCCCAGCATTTT. Residues: CSGTPQGGNQPQHF.

This clonotype was observed at least ten times. V usage is TRBV20-1 and J usage is TRBJ1-5, with a possible D match to TRBD1 (5 bases). Germline assignment: CDR1 DFQATT and CDR2 SNEGSKA (reference sequence). The CDR3 runs to 13 residues. Trimming cost V 5 bases and J 1 base, with 9 bases left between them. CDR3 region: CSAAGRSNQPQHF. The CDR3 region has the DNA TGCAGTGCTGCGGGACGCAGCAATCAGCCCCAGCATTTT.

In this sample, this clonotype turned up a few times. CDR3 nucleotides: TGTGCCAGCAGCCCCCGCGGCCCTCCTAACGAGCAGTACGTC. Translation: CASSPRGPPNEQYV. V usage is TRBV6-1 and J usage is TRBJ2-7; D gene uncertain. The CDR3 contains 14 residues. In germline, CDR1 is MNHNS, CDR2 SASEGT. V lost 6 bases to trimming and J lost 5 bases, with 17 bases between them.